These T cell receptor beta chains were read from a single sample in a study of T cell responses to AZD1222 COVID-19 vaccine. Profiling relied on immunoSEQ multiplex PCR, and the TCRdb table lists in-frame clones only, not all of them. The sample records 95,000 or so clones, 70% to 90% being singletons. Here the sequenced sample was peripheral blood, taken on day 0 of AZD1222 vaccination. These TCRs come from an adult in good health. CDR3s include the opening cysteine and the closing phenylalanine or tryptophan. A D gene is named only where the DNA matches it firmly. Rows may omit the clone size; those that give it use once, few, many or a size class.

clone size,D gene,J gene,V gene,CDR3 protein,CDR3 DNA
.,TRBD2,TRBJ2-1,TRBV24-1,CATSDSLAGAYNEQFF,TGTGCCACCAGTGATTCTCTAGCGGGGGCTTACAATGAGCAGTTCTTC
.,TRBD1,TRBJ1-2,TRBV5-6,CASSWRQGVSYTF,TGTGCCAGCAGCTGGCGACAGGGGGTTAGCTACACCTTC
.,.,TRBJ2-1,TRBV7-6,CASSPQWGSYNEQFF,TGTGCCAGCAGCCCTCAGTGGGGGTCCTACAATGAGCAGTTCTTC
.,.,TRBJ2-7,TRBV5-1,CASSLEPGQPYEQYF,TGCGCCAGCAGCTTGGAACCCGGACAGCCCTACGAGCAGTACTTC
.,TRBD2,TRBJ2-7,TRBV20-1,CSASGLATYEQYF,TGCAGTGCTAGTGGACTAGCGACCTACGAGCAGTACTTC
once,TRBD2,TRBJ2-3,TRBV9,CASSVWTSLTDTQYF,TGTGCCAGCAGCGTATGGACTAGTCTGACAGATACGCAGTATTTT
.,.,TRBJ2-7,TRBV7-2,CASSPRRTSSYEQYF,TGTGCCAGCAGCCCGCGCAGGACTTCCTCCTACGAGCAGTACTTC
.,TRBD1,TRBJ1-2,TRBV19,CASSIDRQGGGYTF,TGTGCCAGTAGTATAGATCGACAGGGTGGCGGCTACACCTTC
.,.,TRBJ1-6,TRBV6-5,CASRQEANSPLHF,TGTGCCAGCAGACAGGAAGCTAATTCACCCCTCCACTTT
.,.,TRBJ2-3,TRBV10-2,CASSLPSATQYF,TGCGCCAGCAGCCTCCCGTCCGCTACGCAGTATTTT
.,.,TRBJ2-6,TRBV2,CASSGASGVHGANVLTF,TGTGCCAGCAGTGGAGCTTCAGGGGTTCATGGGGCCAACGTCCTGACTTTC
.,TRBD2,TRBJ2-1,TRBV11-3,CASSLFSSGENEQFF,TGTGCCAGCAGCTTATTCTCTAGCGGGGAGAATGAGCAGTTCTTC
.,.,TRBJ1-1,TRBV30,CAWGRQNTEAFF,TGTGCCTGGGGCCGACAGAACACTGAAGCTTTCTTT
.,TRBD2,TRBJ2-1,TRBV6-4,CASSDSAGGPREQFF,TGTGCCAGCAGTGACTCTGCGGGGGGGCCCCGCGAGCAGTTCTTC
.,.,TRBJ2-7,TRBV23-1,CAPGVAKEDYF,TGCGCCCCGGGCGTGGCGAAGGAAGATTACTTC
.,.,TRBJ2-7,TRBV5-1,CASSSTGSEQYF,TGCGCCAGCAGCTCCACAGGGTCCGAGCAGTACTTC
.,.,TRBJ1-1,TRBV7-6,CASSPYEVNTEAFF,TGTGCCAGCAGCCCCTATGAGGTGAACACTGAAGCTTTCTTT
.,.,TRBJ2-2,TRBV18,CASSEGFDTGELFF,TGTGCCAGCTCAGAGGGCTTCGACACCGGGGAGCTGTTTTTT
.,.,TRBJ1-2,TRBV9,CASSVVHSSDGYTF,TGTGCCAGCAGCGTAGTCCACAGCTCCGATGGCTACACCTTC
.,.,TRBJ1-3,TRBV10-3,CAMTAGGNTIYF,TGTGCCATGACCGCGGGTGGGAACACCATATATTTT
few,TRBD1,TRBJ1-6,TRBV6-2/TRBV6-3,CASSDGQAFGSPLHF,TGTGCCAGCAGTGACGGACAGGCTTTTGGTTCACCCCTCCACTTT
.,.,TRBJ1-2,TRBV6-5,CASTPAPGGHYGYTF,TGTGCCAGCACCCCCGCCCCCGGGGGACACTATGGCTACACCTTC
.,.,TRBJ2-1,TRBV9,CASSVVDGTYYNEQFF,TGTGCCAGCAGCGTGGTAGACGGGACTTATTACAATGAGCAGTTCTTC
.,TRBD1,TRBJ1-1,TRBV3-1/TRBV3-2,CASRGRDRNTEAFF,TGTGCCAGCAGAGGCCGGGACAGGAACACTGAAGCTTTCTTT
.,.,TRBJ1-1,TRBV29-1,CSSAVLNTEAFF,TGCAGCTCCGCCGTTTTGAACACTGAAGCTTTCTTT
.,.,TRBJ1-4,TRBV5-4,CASSPAGDRANEKLFF,TGTGCCAGCAGCCCTGCAGGGGATAGGGCTAATGAAAAACTGTTTTTT
.,TRBD2,TRBJ2-1,TRBV30,CAWKSRLAGREQFF,TGTGCCTGGAAGTCCAGACTAGCGGGCCGGGAGCAGTTCTTC
.,TRBD1,TRBJ1-4,TRBV2,CASSMPPGQINEKLFF,TGTGCCAGCAGTATGCCACCGGGACAGATTAATGAAAAACTGTTTTTT
.,.,TRBJ1-3,TRBV5-6,CASSLQFIHSGNTIYF,TGTGCCAGCAGCTTACAATTCATACACTCTGGAAACACCATATATTTT
.,.,TRBJ2-7,TRBV6-5,CASSYSGRVRYEQYF,TGTGCCAGCAGTTACTCAGGTCGAGTCCGCTACGAGCAGTACTTC
.,.,TRBJ1-5,TRBV18,CASSVGGDNQPQHF,TGTGCCAGCTCTGTCGGGGGAGATAATCAGCCCCAGCATTTT
.,.,TRBJ2-5,TRBV4-1,CASSQDLETQYF,TGCGCCAGCAGCCAAGATTTAGAGACCCAGTACTTC
.,.,TRBJ1-4,TRBV28,CASSSSGVLDEKLFF,TGTGCCAGCAGTTCCTCCGGGGTTTTGGATGAAAAACTGTTTTTT
.,.,TRBJ2-7,TRBV6-2/TRBV6-3,CASSPRMGGDEQYF,TGTGCCAGCAGCCCCCGAATGGGGGGAGACGAGCAGTACTTC
.,TRBD2,TRBJ2-1,TRBV5-1,CASSGGGGQSYNEQFF,TGCGCCAGCAGCGGCGGCGGGGGGCAGTCCTACAATGAGCAGTTCTTC
.,.,TRBJ1-6,TRBV6-5,CASSYEDSSDSPLHF,TGTGCCAGCAGTTACGAGGACAGTAGCGATTCACCCCTCCACTTT
.,TRBD1,TRBJ1-1,TRBV9,CASSVGQGLNTEAFF,TGTGCCAGCAGCGTGGGACAGGGATTGAACACTGAAGCTTTCTTT
.,.,TRBJ2-7,TRBV29-1,CSVGGGWGGEQYF,TGCAGCGTTGGGGGCGGGTGGGGAGGCGAGCAGTACTTC
.,.,TRBJ1-1,TRBV5-5,CASSGQFSAEAFF,TGTGCCAGCAGCGGACAGTTCTCGGCAGAAGCTTTCTTT
.,.,TRBJ1-5,TRBV5-1,CASSPLVGGQPQHF,TGCGCCAGCAGCCCCTTAGTTGGGGGTCAGCCCCAGCATTTT
.,.,TRBJ2-5,TRBV2,CASSAWETQYF,TGTGCCAGCAGTGCGTGGGAGACCCAGTACTTC
.,TRBD1,TRBJ1-2,TRBV4-3,CASSQAGQGACTF,TGCGCCAGCAGCCAAGCTGGACAGGGGGCTTGTACCTTC
.,.,TRBJ1-3,TRBV3-1/TRBV3-2,CASSQDRLSGNTIYF,TGTGCCAGCAGCCAAGACAGGCTCTCTGGAAACACCATATATTTT
.,TRBD1,TRBJ2-7,TRBV5-4,CASSLAIGTGRSYEQYF,TGTGCCAGCAGCTTGGCCATCGGGACAGGGAGATCCTACGAGCAGTACTTC